This T cell receptor beta chain came from a study of cytomegalovirus exposure and HLA in healthy donors. The PCR contained 60 Vbeta and 13 Jbeta primers. Here immunoSEQ multiplex PCR was the method, and the copy in TCRdb shows in-frame clones only, minus some. The sample yields 130,000 to 150,000 clones, around 83% seen once. V lost 7 bases and J 0 bases, leaving 12 bases between the germline ends. CDR3 size: 13 residues. Germline V gene sequence: CDR1 SQVTM, CDR2 ANQGSEA. The sample taken for sequencing was PBMCs. The J gene is TRBJ1-2, the V gene TRBV29-1; tentatively, D is TRBD1 (5 bases). This TCR derives from a man in his forties or fifties in good health and CMV-seropositive. The CDR3 protein is CSAGRTTNYGYTF. CDR3 nucleotide sequence: TGCAGCGCCGGCCGGACAACTAACTATGGCTACACCTTC.